A single sample gave rise to the 5 T cell receptor beta chains below, sequenced in a study of T cells in Graves' hyperthyroidism and ophthalmopathy. Amplified TCR beta CDR3 regions derived from RNA transcripts. The primer set for the first-round RT-PCR of the TCR CDR3 was HTBI. Via MiXCR, TCRdb re-called the multiplex PCR reads, giving one row per CDR3 protein. The table has 400,000 to 500,000 distinct CDR3 sequences, approximately 15% seen once; the top ten hold less than 20%. The sequencing sample was made of blood. The receptors here all came from a woman aged 18-29 years with Graves' hyperthyroidism.

This clonotype has a count of ten or more. The chain carries TRBV27 and TRBJ2-2; maybe TRBD2 (5 bases). The germline V and J ends were trimmed by 4 bases and 6 bases, with 9 bases remaining between them. The CDR3 sequence is 13 residues long. CDR1 and CDR2 (germline): MNHEY, SMNVEV (reference sequence). The chain's CDR3 is CASSWVGAGELFF. In DNA form, the CDR3 reads TGTGCCAGCAGTTGGGTCGGGGCCGGGGAGCTGTTTTTT.

In this sample, this clonotype turned up many times. V and J are TRBV13 and TRBJ2-3; D unclear. Trimming shortened V by 1 base and J by 3 bases, and 8 bases separated the two germline ends. In germline, CDR1 is PRHDT, CDR2 FYEKMQ (reference sequence). This CDR3 region has 14 residues. The CDR3 sequence: CASSLDEITDTQYF. For the CDR3, the DNA is TGTGCCAGCAGCTTAGATGAGATTACAGATACGCAGTATTTT.

The CDR3 DNA reads as TGTGCCAGCAGCCTCACCGGGACTAGCGGGGCCAGAGCCCAAGAGACCCAGTACTTC. It specifies CASSLTGTSGARAQETQYF. V is TRBV7-3 and J is TRBJ2-5, with TRBD2 matching over 13 bases. The germline V gene has CDR1 SGHTA and CDR2 FQGTGA. J lost 1 base, V lost 5 bases, and 13 bases had no gene match. The CDR3 is made up of 19 amino acids.

This clonotype showed up just a few times. The gene calls are TRBV5-1 and TRBJ1-2, with D perhaps TRBD1 (5 bases). The germline gives CDR1 SGHRS, CDR2 YFSETQ. V lost 4 bases and J 7 bases, leaving 14 bases between the germline ends. CDR3 size: 13 residues. CDR3 DNA: TGCGCCAGCAGCCCGGACGGGGGGGTTGGCTACACCTTC. Translated, it gives CASSPDGGVGYTF.

A few counts support this clonotype. The gene calls are TRBV12-3 or TRBV12-4 and TRBJ2-2; 8 positions agree with TRBD2. V lost 10 bases and J lost 7; bases outside the gene matches: 11. CDR3 length: 14 amino acids. In DNA form, the CDR3 reads TGTGCCACCCCCGGGGGGAGCGGGAGCGGGGAGCTGTTTTTT. Protein sequence: CATPGGSGSGELFF.